Here is one T cell receptor (beta chain) with its context. CDR3 size: 13 residues. Germline V gene sequence: CDR1 MDHEN, CDR2 SYDVKM. V lost 7 bases to trimming and J lost 10 bases; unmatched junction nucleotides: 12. The data stem from a study of blood T cell repertoires in COVID-19. Study as a whole: PBMCs, B-cell-depleted T cells, or T cells provided the cDNA or gDNA that made up the material.

The assay was immunoSEQ multiplex PCR, and TCRdb's table has in-frame clones only and misses some. The table shows a few hundred thousand clones, with 87% occurring only once. Each recovered donor of Cohort 3 presented with two negative PCRs, clearance, or symptom resolution. This sequence originates from a woman in her twenties or thirties who had recovered from COVID-19. Sequencing was performed on PBMCs or T cells enriched from blood (not recorded which). This chain connects TRBV28 to TRBJ1-1, with 7 bases aligning to TRBD1. CDR3 in DNA: TGTGCCAGCACCCTGACAGGGTTTGAAGGAGCTTTCTTT. Translating it yields CASTLTGFEGAFF. The full variable domain, rest sourced from reference TRBV28 and TRBJ1-1, is DVKVTQSSRYLVKRTGEKVFLECVQDMDHENMFWYRQDPGLGLRLIYFSYDVKMKEKGDIPEGYSVSREKKERFSLILESASTNQTSMYLCASTLTGFEGAFFGQGTRLTVV.